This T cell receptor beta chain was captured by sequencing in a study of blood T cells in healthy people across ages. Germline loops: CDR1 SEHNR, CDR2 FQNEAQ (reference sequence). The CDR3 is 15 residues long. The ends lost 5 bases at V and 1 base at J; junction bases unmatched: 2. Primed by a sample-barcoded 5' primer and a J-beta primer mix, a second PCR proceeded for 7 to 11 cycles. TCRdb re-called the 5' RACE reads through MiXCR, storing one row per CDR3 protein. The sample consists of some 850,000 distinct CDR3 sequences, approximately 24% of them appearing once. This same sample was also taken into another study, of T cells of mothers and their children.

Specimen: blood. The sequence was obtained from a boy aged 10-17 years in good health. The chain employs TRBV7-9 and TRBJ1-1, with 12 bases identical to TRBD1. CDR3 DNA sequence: TGTGCCAGCAGCGGGACAGGGGGCCCGAACACTGAAGCTTTCTTT. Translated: CASSGTGGPNTEAFF.